This entry is about one T cell receptor (beta chain). This clone has only a few counts. The antigen this receptor binds is unknown. No per-base quality is available; no much larger clone lies one base away. This sample stems from a study of cytomegalovirus exposure and HLA in healthy donors (dated by TCRdb to the late 2010s). At the level of the whole study: An earlier analysis of approximately 640 of the donors reported about 250 Gb of sequence data and 120 million or so unique TCR beta sequences from some 180 million T cells. In the later analysis, no new phenotypic data were used to find candidate immune exposures; instead, reliance was placed on TCR beta sequences and their occurrence across donors. An early release covering some 640 HLA-typed donors comprised about 300 gigabases of sequencing data and 85 million to 100 million unique TCR sequences. Along with the approximately 670-subject first cohort, a separate validation cohort of around 120 different subjects was used. Across 398 genotyped donors of the cohort, an average of about 220,000 unique TCR beta nucleotide sequences per donor were sequenced, and around 20% of those sequences were non-productive. All discovery cohort repertoires had been generated on a single sequencing platform. To predict cytomegalovirus infection status, the study combined high-throughput TCR immunosequencing, statistical association of individual TCRs with disease status, and machine learning. To study patterns of TCR occurrence, a later analysis re-analyzed previously published TCR beta repertoires from 600 to 750 donors and added high-resolution HLA genotyping. Donor age, sex, ethnicity and CMV serostatus were collected together with the repertoire data. Because of strong linkage in the cohort, roughly 5 DR-DQ haplotypes were treated as single units for association and clustering. The aim of the study was to test whether cataloging public T cell receptors could identify signatures of past pathogen exposure. Class I and class II HLA loci were covered by the typing at four-digit resolution. A later genetic analysis used genome-wide SNP genotypes for about 65% of the 666 donors, treating that subset as a discovery cohort. The study profiled the T cell repertoires of 550 to 700 subjects by immunosequencing and related them to cytomegalovirus serostatus. Of the roughly 400 genotyped donors, 80% to 90% were placed in the genetic ancestry cluster associated with self-reported Caucasian donors. An earlier analysis of around 540 of the donors applied high-throughput TCR beta sequencing to assess whether each TCR beta V gene segment acted as functional or pseudogenic. The number of typed donors differed by locus: roughly 620-640 for A, B, C, DRB1 and DQB1; approximately 530 for DQA1; approximately 600 for DPA1; and 400 to 480 for DPB1.

The library was obtained by the immunoSEQ multiplex PCR assay. For the multiplex PCR, a mixture combining 60 forward primers for TCR Vbeta segments and 13 reverse primers for TCR Jbeta segments was used. The CDR3 region of rearranged TCR beta genes was amplified from genomic DNA by a multiplex PCR assay. The amplified TCR beta libraries were sequenced on the Illumina HiSeq System as 87-base-pair reads. Per the authors' processing: Across the 640 or so repertoires, a later analysis counted about 81 million unique TCR beta chains, about 10 million of which were shared by at least two donors. Raw reads were error-corrected and collapsed into unique sequences by a nearest-neighbor algorithm in which closely related sequences were merged to remove PCR and sequencing errors. CDR3 sequences were aligned to IMGT reference sequences to assign V, D and J gene segments. For a sequence to be retained, a match of at least six nucleotides to both a V gene segment and a J gene segment was required. A rearrangement counted as productive if the CDR3 had no stop codons and remained in frame with V and J, and every other rearrangement counted as non-productive. Following IMGT convention, CDR3 was defined as the stretch from the second conserved V-encoded cysteine up to the conserved J-encoded phenylalanine. The earlier analysis of a few hundred of the donors excluded any sequence lacking an unambiguous match to a single V gene segment. An earlier analysis of 587 of the donors classified V segments as functional when productive rearrangements were above 56.7% and as segregating when the standard deviation between donors was above 5%. A statistical classification framework was built to diagnose cytomegalovirus status from the catalog of TCR beta chain sequences. V and J gene assignment, in a later analysis, came from comparing TCR nucleotide sequences with IMGT/GENE-DB human TR gene sequences. The TCRdist pipeline was used in a later analysis to assign CDR3 sequences and most-parsimonious VDJ recombination scenarios. In a later analysis, every TCR beta chain was defined by the combination of its CDR3 amino acid sequence and its V-gene family, and reads without a unique V-gene family were dropped. As a way to deal with suspected cross-contamination and a sequencing artifact, a later analysis dropped 640 or so nucleotide sequences that were highly shared and had low generation probability. For each public chain, a later analysis derived a clonal expansion index from normalized ranks of inferred template counts within each repertoire. In a later analysis, generation probabilities were computed using a VDJ recombination model fitted to out-of-frame rearrangements, and the results were checked against IGoR. In a later analysis, TCR-TCR, TCR-HLA and TCR-CMV co-occurrence was scored with hypergeometric tests, and a repertoire-size bias correction was applied to TCR pairs. In a later analysis, false discovery rates were estimated by permuting HLA or CMV assignments 20 times. In a later analysis, co-occurring TCRs were grouped using DBSCAN, with TCRdist sequence similarity added in when clustering inside HLA-allele-positive subsets. For co-occurrence clustering, repertoires with fewer than 30,000 or more than 120,000 public chains were excluded, along with five repertoires with anomalous nucleotide sharing. The table comes from immuneACCESS by way of TCRdb, which keeps in-frame sequences with V and J called. Part of the clones is missing from these tables; in studies checked, under half for an unresolved V gene and the rest for unknown reasons. D and trimming come from the DNA, and the V and J calls and clone size come from that table. The sample yields about 170,000 clones; roughly 76% were counted once. Clones ranked in the top ten supply 2% to 2.5% of the sample.

Broader findings and caveats from the paper: Specific HLA alleles were associated with over 15,000 TCR beta sequences at a false discovery rate of 0.05 in a later analysis. When HLA alleles, especially DR and DQ, strongly co-occurred, TCR associations were difficult to assign to individual alleles. A cluster of highly shared sequence variants was judged likely to represent a technical artifact of the sequencing pipeline. V-gene and J-gene trimming of TCR beta chains was associated with a missense DCLRE1C variant in a later genetic analysis, and the association was replicated in an independent cohort. A later genetic analysis reported fewer N-insertions in productive TCRs among donors in an Asian-associated ancestry cluster than the roughly 720-donor mean. In the study, around 150 TCR beta chains were listed as associated with cytomegalovirus. A later analysis found that TCR association rates varied across HLA loci, with DRB1 alleles showing the most associated TCRs and HLA-C alleles the fewest. According to a later analysis, most CMV-associated TCR beta chains appeared to be HLA-restricted, and the HLA associations seemed to be driven largely by CMV exposure. Linkage disequilibrium might explain the correlated functional status among segregating V segments, but an unknown experimental factor could not be excluded. This cohort had only TCR beta chains sequenced, and the lack of alpha or paired-chain data limited which features could be detected. Most TCR sequences were seen in very few donors, while some public TCRs were found in many individuals. CMV serostatus was the only immune exposure information available for the cohort. Cytomegalovirus status was reported to be diagnosed by the classifier with high specificity and sensitivity in both the original and validation cohorts. In a later analysis, HLA-associated TCR beta chains showed more clonal expansion and lower generation probabilities than non-associated chains that were equally common. Three of the identified cytomegalovirus-associated TCR beta chains were confirmed in vitro to be specific for cytomegalovirus antigens. A further reported finding was that TCR beta sequences accurately predicted the HLA-A and HLA-B alleles for most subjects in the first cohort. In an earlier analysis of around 500 of the donors, most TCR beta V segments appeared in productive rearrangements about 87% or about 30% of the time, broadly matching IMGT annotations. HLA typing was unavailable for some donors at each locus, so association tests used only the typed subset. The earlier analysis of some 540 of the donors excluded some 15 rarely observed V segments, including chromosome 9 orphons, because counts were too low. According to a later analysis, parvovirus B19, influenza, CMV and Epstein-Barr virus appeared linked to several top co-occurrence clusters. Sequencing depth was assumed to be roughly uniform across donors in the presence/absence analyses, though that assumption may not hold. The authors suggested that the approach could potentially be generalized to other disease states and immunological phenotypes.

The cohort was made up of 650 to 700 healthy bone marrow donors. At the time of sampling, every cohort member was nominally healthy, though immune exposures that went unrecorded were likely present. The donor was CMV seronegative and was included in the group of about 400 seronegative cohort members. A peripheral blood sample was provided by each donor, and peripheral blood mononuclear cells were used for TCR beta sequencing. The Qiagen DNeasy Blood Extraction Kit was used to extract genomic DNA from the blood cell samples. The sample comprised PBMCs. The clonotype was recovered from a male donor in good health and CMV-seronegative.

The CDR3 has the sequence CASRDYGETQYF. The base sequence is TGTGCCAGCAGGGACTATGGGGAGACCCAGTACTTC. The chain is assembled from TRBV2 and TRBJ2-5; the D gene is possibly TRBD2, with 6 bases matching. From cysteine to phenylalanine, the CDR3 is 12 amino acids long. Kept here is only the CDR3 DNA, which spans 36 bases and is read in frame from base 1. V is clipped by 6 bases and J by 5 bases, and the sequence between their germline boundaries is 10 bases long. As encoded in the germline V gene, CDR1 is SNHLY while CDR2 is FYNNEI. Full variable domain (CDR3 extended with the reference TRBV2 and TRBJ2-5 proteins): EPEVTQTPSHQVTQMGQEVILRCVPISNHLYFYWYRQILGQKVEFLVSFYNNEISEKSEIFDDQFSVERPDGSNFTLKIRSTKLEDSAMYFCASRDYGETQYFGPGTRLLVL.